This entry is about one T cell receptor (beta chain). From germline, CDR1 is MGHDK and CDR2 SYGVNS. The CDR3 has 15 amino acids. Losses at the gene ends were 9 bases for V and 2 bases for J; bases not matched to a gene: 9. The sample originates from a study of blood T cell repertoires in COVID-19. Study at large: Acute and convalescent COVID-19 specimens originated in the United States, Italy and Spain. The analysed material was cDNA or gDNA that came from T cells, B-cell-depleted T cells, or PBMCs.

In the original workflow: How many nucleated cells were present was estimated from reference gene primer amplification. Clones were read by immunoSEQ multiplex PCR, and TCRdb kept only the in-frame ones, dropping some. From that table come the V and J calls and clone size; the DNA was used to work out D and trimming. The table records 120,000 to 150,000 clones, approximately 90% of them present only once. This chain joins TRBV25-1 and TRBJ1-5; 8 positions match TRBD1. Sequencing was done on a sample of peripheral blood. The receptor comes from a woman in her forties or fifties with active or convalescent COVID-19. CDR3: CASSQGASGNQPQHF. Written as DNA, the CDR3 is TGTGCCAGTTCCCAGGGGGCGAGCGGCAATCAGCCCCAGCATTTT.